This T cell receptor (beta chain) derives from a study of cytomegalovirus exposure and HLA in healthy donors. Findings of the study overall: Across donors, most TCRs were seen rarely, yet some public ones were widespread. Analysis was carried out at a later point, and it linked a missense DCLRE1C variant to TCR beta V- and J-gene trimming.

All donors participated as healthy donors of bone marrow. The PCR had 60 Vbeta and 13 Jbeta primers. Sequencing was performed with immunoSEQ multiplex PCR; in TCRdb, only in-frame clones are kept and a portion is missing. The data hold roughly 190,000 clones, with about 81% observed a single time. Germline CDR1 and CDR2: SGHRS and YFSETQ. Germline trimming cut 4 bases from V and 3 bases from J; bases unmatched to any gene: 6. The CDR3 covers 15 residues. This clone was detected once. Its target is unknown. The sequenced sample consisted of PBMCs. This receptor was taken from a man aged 18 to 29 in good health and CMV-seronegative. V is TRBV5-1 and J is TRBJ1-3, with 8 nucleotides matching TRBD1. In nucleotides, the CDR3 is TGCGCCAGCAGCCCATCAGGGGGCGGTGGAAACACCATATATTTT. Encoded protein: CASSPSGGGGNTIYF. The full variable domain, rest sourced from reference TRBV5-1 and TRBJ1-3, is KAGVTQTPRYLIKTRGQQVTLSCSPISGHRSVSWYQQTPGQGLQFLFEYFSETQRNKGNFPGRFSGRQFSNSRSEMNVSTLELGDSALYLCASSPSGGGGNTIYFGEGSWLTVV.